One sample yielded the 2 T cell receptor beta chains listed below, sequenced in a study of vaccination effects on CD4 cells after COVID-19. Antigens for these TCRs are unknown. Antigen-specific CD4+ T cells were expanded with viral peptide pools in the ViraFEST assay before sequencing. After less than 11 days in culture, the CD4+ T cells were isolated. The participants, recipients of two vaccine doses, got either BNT162b2 or mRNA-1273. The table came from immunoSEQ multiplex PCR; TCRdb's copy has only in-frame clones and leaves some out. The repertoire has roughly 30,000 clones, approximately 71% of them found once; the top ten carry 8.5% to 10%. Sample: CD4+ T cells from PBMCs cultured with HCoV-NL63 spike peptides, taken after COVID-19 vaccination. All receptors derive from a human donor who received a COVID-19 vaccine.

The gene calls are TRBV2 and TRBJ1-6; 9 bases map to TRBD1. Trimming took 4 bases from V and 10 from J; bases not matched to a gene: 5. The germline V gene has CDR1 SNHLY and CDR2 FYNNEI. The length of the CDR3 is 14 residues. CDR3 sequence: CASSATGGGSPLHF. Here the CDR3 DNA reads TGTGCCAGCAGTGCCACAGGGGGCGGCTCACCCCTCCACTTT. Together with reference TRBV2 and TRBJ1-6, the CDR3 gives the full variable domain: EPEVTQTPSHQVTQMGQEVILRCVPISNHLYFYWYRQILGQKVEFLVSFYNNEISEKSEIFDDQFSVERPDGSNFTLKIRSTKLEDSAMYFCASSATGGGSPLHFGNGTRLTVT.

The chain carries TRBV7-9 and TRBJ2-1, with 10 bases lining up with TRBD2. Looked up from germline, CDR1 is SEHNR and CDR2 is FQNEAQ (reference sequence). The length of the CDR3 is 15 residues. The ends lost 5 bases at V and 4 bases at J; junction bases unmatched: 5. The CDR3 sequence: CASSANSGGYNEQFF. The CDR3, as DNA: TGTGCCAGCAGCGCGAATAGCGGGGGGTACAATGAGCAGTTCTTC.